The 17 T cell receptor beta chains below were found in one sample sequenced in a study of cytotoxic CD8 clonotypes in ibrutinib-treated CLL. The assay was immunoSEQ multiplex PCR, and TCRdb's table has in-frame clones only and misses some. This table has some 98,000 clones, 70% to 80% appearing once. The starting material was PBMCs, obtained after 12 months of ibrutinib treatment. The source is a human donor with chronic lymphocytic leukemia.

This chain joins TRBV28 and TRBJ2-7; TRBD1 aligns across 8 bases. V gave up 7 bases and J gave up 2 bases; unmatched junction bases: 16. The germline gives CDR1 MDHEN, CDR2 SYDVKM. CDR3 length: 17 residues. CDR3 nucleotide sequence: TGTGCCAGCACCTCGGGGCAGGGGGCTTCCTTAACCTACGAGCAGTACTTC. Its protein is CASTSGQGASLTYEQYF.

The chain has TRBV5-1 and TRBJ2-2; 7 bases map to TRBD2. The length of the CDR3 is 15 residues. J was trimmed by 7 bases and V by 1 base; bases with no gene match: 7. From germline, CDR1 is SGHRS and CDR2 YFSETQ. The CDR3 DNA reads as TGCGCCAGCAGCTTGAGCGGGGTCATGGGCGGGGAGCTGTTTTTT. Translated, it gives CASSLSGVMGGELFF. The full variable domain, its missing parts supplied by reference TRBV5-1 and TRBJ2-2, is KAGVTQTPRYLIKTRGQQVTLSCSPISGHRSVSWYQQTPGQGLQFLFEYFSETQRNKGNFPGRFSGRQFSNSRSEMNVSTLELGDSALYLCASSLSGVMGGELFFGEGSRLTVL.

A few counts support this clone. This chain connects TRBV5-1 to TRBJ1-4; possible D gene TRBD1, 6 bases. CDR1 and CDR2 (germline): SGHRS, YFSETQ. The CDR3 is made up of 14 amino acids. The germline V and J ends were trimmed by 6 bases and 0 bases, with 9 bases remaining between them. The CDR3 DNA follows: TGCGCCAGCACCCCAGGGGCAACTAATGAAAAACTGTTTTTT. Protein product: CASTPGATNEKLFF.

The rearrangement joins TRBV6-1 to TRBJ2-2; 8 bases are shared with TRBD1. There are 15 residues in the CDR3. The trim removed 6 bases at V and 3 bases at J, leaving 6 bases unmatched. Germline V gives CDR1 MNHNS, CDR2 SASEGT. CDR3 in DNA: TGTGCCAGCAGGCTCGGACAGGGCGACACCGGGGAGCTGTTTTTT. It yields the protein CASRLGQGDTGELFF.

This clone is a singleton in its sample. V and J are TRBV5-6 and TRBJ1-2, with a tentative D call TRBD1 (5 bases). Trimming left V 4 bases short and J 7 bases short, with 17 bases between. The CDR3 covers 14 residues. The germline gives CDR1 SGHDT, CDR2 YYEEEE. The CDR3 coding sequence is TGTGCCAGCAGCCTAGCCGGAGGGGCGTCTGGCTACACCTTC. It specifies CASSLAGGASGYTF.

The chain couples TRBV15 to TRBJ1-5, with TRBD1 as a possible D gene (5 bases). V was trimmed by 5 bases and J by 3 bases, leaving 14 bases between them. The germline gives CDR1 LNHNV, CDR2 YYDKDF (reference sequence). The CDR3 is made up of 15 amino acids. CDR3 protein: CATSPRGRDNQPQHF. CDR3 coding DNA: TGTGCCACCAGCCCAAGAGGCAGGGACAATCAGCCCCAGCATTTT. Full variable domain (outside the CDR3, taken from reference TRBV15 and TRBJ1-5): DAMVIQNPRYQVTQFGKPVTLSCSQTLNHNVMYWYQQKSSQAPKLLFHYYDKDFNNEADTPDNFQSRRPNTSFCFLDIRSPGLGDTAMYLCATSPRGRDNQPQHFGDGTRLSIL.

The chain employs TRBV19 and TRBJ2-2; 12 bases map to TRBD1. CDR3 length: 15 residues. Germline CDR1 and CDR2: LNHDA and SQIVND (reference sequence). V shed 10 bases and J 7 bases; nucleotides not matched to a gene: 10. CDR3 bases: TGTGCCACCAGGGGGGACAGGGGGCTTGGCGGGGAGCTGTTTTTT. Translation gives CATRGDRGLGGELFF.

CDR3 sequence (DNA): TGCGCCAGCAGCTTGGCGGGGGGACGCACAGATACGCAGTATTTT. This translates into CASSLAGGRTDTQYF. The chain combines TRBV5-1 with TRBJ2-3, with 7 bases identical to TRBD2. CDR3 length: 15 amino acids. Germline CDR1 and CDR2: SGHRS and YFSETQ. J lost 1 base, V lost 0 bases, and 2 bases had no gene match.

The V gene is TRBV7-9, the J gene TRBJ2-2; possible D gene TRBD2, 6 bases. Germline CDR1 SEHNR, CDR2 FQNEAQ (reference sequence). V was clipped by 2 bases and J by 2 bases, with 9 bases between them. CDR3 size: 15 residues. The CDR3 protein is CASSLSGTNTGELFF. The DNA of the CDR3 is TGTGCCAGCAGCTTATCAGGGACTAACACCGGGGAGCTGTTTTTT.

The chain couples TRBV6-5 to TRBJ1-2; TRBD1 matches 8 bases. Germline CDR1 and CDR2: MNHEY and SVGAGI. The CDR3 runs 13 residues. The J segment lost 5 bases and the V segment lost 2 bases, leaving 1 base of the junction unmatched. CDR3 bases: TGTGCCAGCAGTTACGACAGGGGTTATGGCTACACCTTC. It encodes CASSYDRGYGYTF.

The J gene is TRBJ2-7, the V gene TRBV5-1; 7 positions match TRBD1. J was trimmed by 4 bases and V by 2 bases; bases with no gene match: 6. CDR3 size: 14 residues. Germline CDR1 and CDR2: SGHRS and YFSETQ. The DNA for the CDR3 is TGCGCCAGCAGCTTTGGACAGGACCCTTACGAGCAGTACTTC. It is translated as CASSFGQDPYEQYF.

This rearrangement joins TRBV2 to TRBJ1-1; D is unclear. V was shortened by 5 bases and J by 8 bases, with 9 bases between the two germline ends. Germline V CDR1 and CDR2: SNHLY, FYNNEI. The CDR3 runs 11 residues. CDR3 nucleotides: TGTGCCAGCAGTTTATTGTACGAAGCTTTCTTT. Its translation: CASSLLYEAFF.

The rearrangement links TRBV2 to TRBJ1-2; D possibly corresponds to TRBD1 (6 bases). Trimming shortened V by 3 bases and J by 5 bases, and 13 bases separated the two germline ends. From germline, CDR1 is SNHLY and CDR2 FYNNEI. The CDR3 runs 14 residues. The CDR3 region has the DNA TGTGCCAGCAGTGAGCGGGGAGGGGGATATGGCTACACCTTC. Its protein product is CASSERGGGYGYTF.

The gene calls are TRBV7-2 and TRBJ1-6, with D uncertain. The CDR3 length is 13 residues. Germline lookup yields CDR1 SGHTA and CDR2 FQGNSA. V dropped 5 bases and J dropped 10 bases, with 12 bases sitting between them. The CDR3 DNA follows: TGTGCCAGCAGCCCCACGGTATGGTCACCCCTCCACTTT. Protein sequence: CASSPTVWSPLHF.

The V call is TRBV5-4, the J call TRBJ1-1; D uncertain. Germline values: CDR1 SGHNT, CDR2 YYREEE (reference sequence). Trimming shortened V by 0 bases and J by 3 bases, and 6 bases separated the two germline ends. CDR3 length: 13 amino acids. CDR3 region: CASSLVDDTEAFF. The CDR3 DNA follows: TGTGCCAGCAGCTTGGTGGATGACACTGAAGCTTTCTTT.

The chain has TRBV7-9 and TRBJ2-2, with D perhaps TRBD1 (6 bases). The CDR3 consists of 17 residues. The V end lost 0 bases, the J end lost 0 bases, and 11 bases lay between the germline ends. Germline values: CDR1 SEHNR, CDR2 FQNEAQ (reference sequence). The DNA for the CDR3 is TGTGCCAGCAGCTTAGCCCTGACAGGCGCGAACACCGGGGAGCTGTTTTTT. Amino acid sequence: CASSLALTGANTGELFF. Looking up the rest from reference TRBV7-9 and TRBJ2-2 gives the full variable domain: DTGVSQNPRHKITKRGQNVTFRCDPISEHNRLYWYRQTLGQGPEFLTYFQNEAQLEKSRLLSDRFSAERPKGSFSTLEIQRTEQGDSAMYLCASSLALTGANTGELFFGEGSRLTVL.

The V and J genes are TRBV6-1 and TRBJ2-7, with 8 bases identical to TRBD2. Germline CDR1 reads MNHNS; CDR2 reads SASEGT. J lost 5 bases, V lost 6 bases, and 3 bases had no gene match. CDR3 length: 12 residues. The CDR3 spells CASRRGAHEQYF. The CDR3 coding sequence is TGTGCCAGCAGGCGGGGGGCTCACGAGCAGTACTTC.